This T cell receptor (beta chain) was identified during a study of blood T cell repertoires in COVID-19. The CDR3 covers 15 residues. Germline assignment: CDR1 SQVTM and CDR2 ANQGSEA. The ends were cut back, 0 bases at V and 0 bases at J, with 11 bases in the middle. Produced via immunoSEQ multiplex PCR; TCRdb's table is partial and in-frame only. The sample contains a few hundred thousand clones, roughly nine tenths of which appear only once. Sequencing was carried out using peripheral blood. The TCR originated in a man between 18 and 29 years old who had recovered from COVID-19. V is TRBV29-1 and J is TRBJ1-1; a weak D match, TRBD1 (5 bases). Here the CDR3 DNA reads TGCAGCGTTGAAGATCGTTGGGGGGTGAACACTGAAGCTTTCTTT. This encodes CSVEDRWGVNTEAFF.